These 32 T cell receptor beta chains came from one sample sequenced in a study of cytomegalovirus exposure and HLA in healthy donors. PCR used 60 Vbeta primers and 13 Jbeta primers. Using immunoSEQ multiplex PCR, the repertoire was profiled, and TCRdb retains in-frame clones only, with some absent. Of about 180,000 clones in the sample, 82% were seen once. The sequenced sample was PBMCs. The receptors were gathered from a man aged 35-49 years in good health and CMV-seronegative.

The genes are TRBV7-6 and TRBJ1-1; tentative D call: TRBD1 (6 bases). Germline-derived CDR1 and CDR2 are SGHVS and FNYEAQ. This CDR3 comprises 15 residues. V lost 1 base, J lost 7 bases, and 16 bases lay in between. This chain's CDR3 is CASSLGVRGAGEAFF. The CDR3 DNA reads as TGTGCCAGCAGCTTAGGAGTCCGGGGGGCGGGTGAAGCTTTCTTT.

The chain couples TRBV15 to TRBJ2-1, with a weak D call TRBD1 (7 bases). Germline V gives CDR1 LNHNV, CDR2 YYDKDF (reference sequence). The CDR3 covers 14 residues. V was pared by 9 bases and J by 4 bases, with 16 bases between. The CDR3 DNA sequence: TGTGCCACTTTCACCTCAGGGGGGTACAATGAGCAGTTCTTC. This sequence encodes CATFTSGGYNEQFF. Full variable domain (outside the CDR3, taken from reference TRBV15 and TRBJ2-1): DAMVIQNPRYQVTQFGKPVTLSCSQTLNHNVMYWYQQKSSQAPKLLFHYYDKDFNNEADTPDNFQSRRPNTSFCFLDIRSPGLGDTAMYLCATFTSGGYNEQFFGPGTRLTVL.

The chain joins TRBV30 to TRBJ2-3, with 8 bases identical to TRBD2. V shed 2 bases, J shed 6 bases, and the junction held 7 bases outside the gene matches. Germline V lookup: CDR1 GTSNPN, CDR2 SVGIG (reference sequence). The CDR3 is made up of 14 amino acids. The CDR3: CAWSRLAGVDTQYF. Here the CDR3 DNA reads TGTGCCTGGAGTAGGCTAGCGGGTGTGGATACGCAGTATTTT.

J is TRBJ2-1 and V is TRBV27; D is uncertain. The germline gives CDR1 MNHEY, CDR2 SMNVEV (reference sequence). This CDR3 has 15 residues. Trimming removed 5 bases from V and 0 bases from J, with 11 bases in between. Written as DNA, the CDR3 is TGTGCCAGCAGTGTAGATCGGTACTCCTACAATGAGCAGTTCTTC. Its translation is CASSVDRYSYNEQFF.

The chain recombines TRBV7-2 with TRBJ2-4; 11 nucleotides align to TRBD2. This CDR3 has 18 amino acids. The V segment lost 3 bases and the J segment 2 bases; nucleotides outside the gene matches: 9. CDR1 is SGHTA and CDR2 is FQGNSA in the germline V gene. The CDR3 sequence is CASSFGIAGGKSKNIQYF. In DNA form, the CDR3 reads TGTGCCAGCAGCTTTGGCATAGCGGGGGGGAAGTCCAAAAACATTCAGTACTTC.

CDR3 coding DNA: TGTGCCCTTAAGGAGCAAGGGGATGGCTACACCTTC. It translates to CALKEQGDGYTF. This chain joins TRBV2 and TRBJ1-2; D may be TRBD1 (5 bases). Between the trimmed V and J ends, which lost 11 bases and 6 bases, there was a span of 16 bases. This CDR3 has 12 residues. Germline values: CDR1 SNHLY, CDR2 FYNNEI. Supplemented by reference TRBV2 and TRBJ1-2, the full variable domain reads EPEVTQTPSHQVTQMGQEVILRCVPISNHLYFYWYRQILGQKVEFLVSFYNNEISEKSEIFDDQFSVERPDGSNFTLKIRSTKLEDSAMYFCALKEQGDGYTFGSGTRLTVV.

The chain combines TRBV6-5 with TRBJ1-2; no definite D call. Trimming shortened V by 2 bases and J by 8 bases, and 12 bases separated the two germline ends. CDR1 is MNHEY, CDR2 SVGAGI, per germline. CDR3 size: 13 residues. The CDR3 loop reads CASSYEGLGGYTF. In DNA form, the CDR3 reads TGTGCCAGCAGTTACGAGGGCCTAGGAGGCTACACCTTC.

The DNA of the CDR3 is TGTGCCAGCAGCCGCCCGGGACAGACTAACAATGAGCAGTTCTTC. Protein: CASSRPGQTNNEQFF. V gene TRBV5-4 combines with J gene TRBJ2-1, with 7 positions matching TRBD1. This CDR3 contains 15 residues. Germline-derived CDR1 and CDR2 are SGHNT and YYREEE (reference sequence). V shed 4 bases and J 5 bases; nucleotides not matched to a gene: 9.

The chain has TRBV27 and TRBJ1-4; D is unresolved. This CDR3 has 17 residues. Between the trimmed V and J ends, which lost 5 bases and 0 bases, there was a span of 16 bases. Looked up from germline, CDR1 is MNHEY and CDR2 is SMNVEV (reference sequence). The CDR3 DNA follows: TGTGCCAGCAGTCCATGGAGGGTTGATGCAACTAATGAAAAACTGTTTTTT. Protein sequence: CASSPWRVDATNEKLFF. The complete variable domain, with remaining parts taken from reference TRBV27 and TRBJ1-4, reads EAQVTQNPRYLITVTGKKLTVTCSQNMNHEYMSWYRQDPGLGLRQIYYSMNVEVTDKGDVPEGYKVSRKEKRNFPLILESPSPNQTSLYFCASSPWRVDATNEKLFFGSGTQLSVL.

The chain joins TRBV10-3 to TRBJ2-3; perhaps TRBD1 as D (5 bases). Germline CDR1 is ENHRY and CDR2 is SYGVKD. Between the trimmed V and J ends, which lost 4 bases and 1 base, there was a span of 6 bases. This CDR3 spans 13 amino acids. The CDR3 region is CAISARGTDTQYF. CDR3 DNA sequence: TGTGCCATCAGTGCCAGGGGCACAGATACGCAGTATTTT.

The rearrangement joins TRBV19 to TRBJ2-7; D is perhaps TRBD2 (6 bases). Trimming stripped 5 bases from V and 3 bases from J, with 20 bases between. Germline CDR1 LNHDA, CDR2 SQIVND (reference sequence). This CDR3 has 16 residues. The CDR3 bases are TGTGCCAGTAGTCCGCGGGACTTCCCAGGAAACTACGAGCAGTACTTC. Amino acid sequence: CASSPRDFPGNYEQYF.

J is TRBJ1-1 and V is TRBV18; 7 nucleotides agree with TRBD1. Germline V gives CDR1 KGHSH, CDR2 LQKENI. The CDR3 runs 14 residues. Unmatched junction bases numbered 10, after V lost 6 bases and J lost 6 bases. The CDR3 region is CASSFGTATSEAFF. In DNA, the CDR3 is TGTGCCAGCTCTTTCGGGACAGCCACCTCTGAAGCTTTCTTT.

This clone was recorded a few times. The chain couples TRBV10-3 to TRBJ1-1; D is unresolved. This CDR3 is 14 amino acids long. The germline CDR1 and CDR2 sequences are ENHRY and SYGVKD. Trimming removed 0 bases from V and 1 base from J, with 6 bases in between. The CDR3 bases are TGTGCCATCAGTGAGTCAACTTCGAACACTGAAGCTTTCTTT. Amino acids: CAISESTSNTEAFF.

The rearrangement links TRBV30 to TRBJ2-1; possibly TRBD1 for D (5 bases). CDR3 size: 13 residues. Germline values: CDR1 GTSNPN, CDR2 SVGIG (reference sequence). Trimming took off 0 bases at V and 5 bases at J, with 8 bases between the two ends. CDR3 in DNA: TGTGCCTGGAGTGTAGGGGCTAACAATGAGCAGTTCTTC. Encoded protein: CAWSVGANNEQFF.

The chain is built from TRBV19 and TRBJ1-4; D gene ambiguous. The CDR3 totals 17 residues. The ends were cut back, 1 base at V and 3 bases at J, with 15 bases in the middle. Germline CDR1 LNHDA, CDR2 SQIVND (reference sequence). This CDR3 is CASSIVVRRSPNEKLFF. In DNA form, the CDR3 reads TGTGCCAGTAGTATAGTAGTACGGAGATCCCCTAATGAAAAACTGTTTTTT.

This clone appeared a single time. The V gene is TRBV19, the J gene TRBJ2-1; 11 bases are shared with TRBD2. V shed 8 bases, J shed 6 bases, and the junction held 18 bases outside the gene matches. Germline CDR1 and CDR2: LNHDA and SQIVND (reference sequence). The CDR3 has 18 amino acids. CDR3: CASCTSGSLIGSPNEQFF. The CDR3 bases are TGTGCCAGTTGCACTAGCGGGAGTTTAATCGGGTCACCCAATGAGCAGTTCTTC.

The chain carries TRBV5-4 and TRBJ1-1; the match to TRBD1 covers 7 bases. In germline, CDR1 is SGHNT, CDR2 YYREEE (reference sequence). This CDR3 has 15 residues. Trimming cost V 7 bases and J 5 bases; bases outside gene matches: 14. In DNA, the CDR3 is TGTGCCAGCCTACGGGACAGCCGGCGTAATACTGAAGCTTTCTTT. Translated: CASLRDSRRNTEAFF.

This chain links TRBV11-2 with TRBJ1-1; perhaps TRBD1 as D (6 bases). Trimming shortened V by 1 base and J by 5 bases, and 11 bases separated the two germline ends. The CDR3 contains 14 residues. Germline V CDR1 and CDR2: SGHAT, FQNNGV. CDR3 sequence (DNA): TGTGCCAGCAGCTTAGGAACAGGGAAGACTGAAGCTTTCTTT. It encodes CASSLGTGKTEAFF.

The chain couples TRBV7-3 to TRBJ2-2; no reliable D call. CDR3 length equals 14 residues. V was pared by 0 bases and J by 6 bases, with 8 bases between. Germline V gives CDR1 SGHTA, CDR2 FQGTGA. CDR3 coding DNA: TGTGCCAGCAGCTTAACGGCAGGTTCCGGGGAGCTGTTTTTT. Encoded protein: CASSLTAGSGELFF. Combining the CDR3 with reference TRBV7-3 and TRBJ2-2 gives the whole variable domain GAGVSQTPSNKVTEKGKYVELRCDPISGHTALYWYRQSLGQGPEFLIYFQGTGAADDSGLPNDRFFAVRPEGSVSTLKIQRTERGDSAVYLCASSLTAGSGELFFGEGSRLTVL.

CDR3 sequence reads: CATTNSGGNNSPLHF. CDR3 in DNA: TGTGCCACTACGAACTCCGGGGGAAATAATTCACCCCTCCACTTT. The rearrangement uses TRBV6-5 and TRBJ1-6; maybe TRBD1 (5 bases). The CDR3 loop spans 15 amino acids. V was shortened by 10 bases and J by 5 bases, with 18 bases between the two germline ends. Germline values: CDR1 MNHEY, CDR2 SVGAGI.

V is TRBV28 and J is TRBJ2-1; 11 bases are a match to TRBD2. Trimming cost V 1 base and J 3 bases; bases outside gene matches: 2. The CDR3 is 16 amino acids. The V gene's germline CDR1 is MDHEN and CDR2 SYDVKM. The CDR3 nucleotides read TGTGCCAGCAGTTTATTTACTAGCGGGGGCTACAATGAGCAGTTCTTC. Translating it yields CASSLFTSGGYNEQFF.

Only a few counts were recorded for this clone. V gene TRBV7-9 combines with J gene TRBJ2-7, with D possibly matching TRBD2 (6 bases). The germline gives CDR1 SEHNR, CDR2 FQNEAQ (reference sequence). This CDR3 region has 17 residues. This CDR3 is CAAEGGGRNPSDYEQYF. The CDR3 region has the DNA TGTGCAGCTGAGGGAGGTGGTAGGAACCCCTCGGACTACGAGCAGTACTTC.

The rearrangement links TRBV27 to TRBJ1-2; D may be TRBD1 (5 bases). V was trimmed by 6 bases and J by 2 bases, leaving 10 bases between them. This CDR3 is 13 amino acids long. Germline CDR1 is MNHEY and CDR2 is SMNVEV (reference sequence). The CDR3, as DNA: TGTGCCAGCAGACTCACAGGAAACTATGGCTACACCTTC. This encodes CASRLTGNYGYTF.

The genes are TRBV7-9 and TRBJ1-1; D is unclear. The germline gives CDR1 SEHNR, CDR2 FQNEAQ (reference sequence). V was cut by 3 bases and J by 8 bases, with 13 bases left in between. CDR3 length: 13 residues. CDR3 amino acids: CASSFGPPAEAFF. The CDR3 DNA reads as TGTGCCAGCAGCTTTGGGCCACCGGCCGAAGCTTTCTTT.

The chain joins TRBV29-1 to TRBJ2-7; 9 bases map to TRBD1. The CDR3 is made up of 15 amino acids. The germline CDR1 and CDR2 sequences are SQVTM and ANQGSEA. Trimming at V came to 3 bases and at J to 1 base, leaving 7 bases not matched to a gene. CDR3 in DNA: TGCAGCGTTGAGAAACAGGGGGCAGGATCCTACGAGCAGTACTTC. Its protein is CSVEKQGAGSYEQYF.

The chain carries TRBV7-8 and TRBJ1-2; 11 bases line up with TRBD1. The CDR3 has 16 amino acids. Germline trimming cut 5 bases from V and 4 bases from J; bases unmatched to any gene: 9. Germline V gene data show CDR1 as SGHVS and CDR2 as FQNEAQ. CDR3: CASSLRDRGSRYGYTF. The CDR3 nucleotides are TGTGCCAGCAGCCTCCGGGACAGGGGGTCGCGCTATGGCTACACCTTC.

The chain combines TRBV28 with TRBJ1-3, with a tentative D call TRBD1 (5 bases). The CDR3 contains 15 residues. Germline assignment: CDR1 MDHEN and CDR2 SYDVKM. Trimming shortened V by 6 bases and J by 0 bases, and 12 bases separated the two germline ends. The CDR3 DNA reads as TGTGCCAGCAGCCCCGGGGGGGGCTCTGGAAACACCATATATTTT. The encoded protein is CASSPGGGSGNTIYF.

This chain joins TRBV7-2 and TRBJ2-2, with a tentative D call TRBD2 (7 bases). The CDR3 is 17 residues long. V lost 5 bases to trimming and J lost 9 bases, with 25 bases between them. Germline CDR1 and CDR2: SGHTA and FQGNSA. This CDR3 is CASSPPGVPGGPRELFF. In nucleotides, the CDR3 is TGTGCCAGCAGCCCCCCCGGAGTTCCGGGGGGCCCAAGGGAGCTGTTTTTT.

The rearrangement uses TRBV30 and TRBJ1-1; the match to TRBD1 covers 10 bases. V gave up 5 bases and J gave up 11 bases; unmatched junction bases: 2. CDR3 length: 10 residues. Germline-derived CDR1 and CDR2 are GTSNPN and SVGIG (reference sequence). CDR3 sequence (DNA): TGTGCCTGGGGGACAGGGGTGGCTTTCTTT. Its translation is CAWGTGVAFF.

The chain joins TRBV2 to TRBJ1-2, with D possibly being TRBD1 (6 bases). Germline V gives CDR1 SNHLY, CDR2 FYNNEI. Trimming took off 9 bases at V and 12 bases at J, with 14 bases between the two ends. The CDR3 sequence is 10 residues long. The DNA for the CDR3 is TGTGCCAGTTACAGGGCCTATGACACCTTC. Amino acid sequence: CASYRAYDTF.

The V and J genes are TRBV7-2 and TRBJ2-1; no definite D call. The V end lost 5 bases, the J end lost 8 bases, and 10 bases lay between the germline ends. The germline V gene has CDR1 SGHTA and CDR2 FQGNSA. The CDR3 has 12 residues. CDR3 in DNA: TGTGCCAGCAGCCCCCTATGGTATGAGCAGTTCTTC. Translated: CASSPLWYEQFF.

The chain is built from TRBV4-1 and TRBJ1-1, with 9 nucleotides matching TRBD1. The length of the CDR3 is 16 residues. The germline CDR1 and CDR2 sequences are MGHRA and YSYEKL. V gave up 4 bases and J gave up 0 bases; unmatched junction bases: 6. The CDR3 spells CASSRGQGWMNTEAFF. The CDR3 nucleotides are TGCGCCAGCAGCCGGGGACAGGGTTGGATGAACACTGAAGCTTTCTTT.